This T cell receptor (beta chain) was profiled in a study of blood T cell repertoires in COVID-19. Across the study: Spain, Italy and the United States supplied samples that represented acute and convalescent COVID-19. PBMCs, B-cell-depleted T cells, or T cells provided the cDNA or gDNA that made up the material.

The CDR3 is made up of 16 amino acids. CDR1 and CDR2 from the germline V gene are LGHDT and YNNKEL (reference sequence). Trimming cost V 4 bases and J 3 bases; bases outside gene matches: 7. Original methodology: Reference gene primer amplification gave nucleated cell count estimates. Method: immunoSEQ multiplex PCR; TCRdb's copy keeps in-frame clones and lacks some. That table furnishes V, J and clone size, whereas the DNA furnished D and trimming. The sample holds more than 200,000 clones, more than 85% seen once. This sequence originates from a man aged 40-50 years with acute or convalescent COVID-19. V and J are TRBV3-1 (or the pseudogene TRBV3-2) and TRBJ2-4, with 9 bases identical to TRBD2. The specimen sequenced was peripheral blood. Written as DNA, the CDR3 is TGTGCCAGCAGCCCGGTAGCGGGAGCGGTCAAAAACATTCAGTACTTC. It yields the protein CASSPVAGAVKNIQYF.